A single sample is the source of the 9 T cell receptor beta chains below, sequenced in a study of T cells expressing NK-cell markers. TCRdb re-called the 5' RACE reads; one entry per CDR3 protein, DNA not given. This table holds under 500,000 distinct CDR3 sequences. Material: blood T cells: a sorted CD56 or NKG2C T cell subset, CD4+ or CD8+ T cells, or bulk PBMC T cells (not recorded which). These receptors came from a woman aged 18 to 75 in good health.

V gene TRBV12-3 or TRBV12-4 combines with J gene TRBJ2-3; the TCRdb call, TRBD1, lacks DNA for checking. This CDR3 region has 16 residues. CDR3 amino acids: CASSLGGGDYTDTQYF.

CDR3 loop: CASSPGGKYGYTF. The V call is TRBV7-3, the J call TRBJ1-2; no DNA is available, so the TRBD1 call from TCRdb remains unchecked. This CDR3 is 13 amino acids long. Germline assignment: CDR1 SGHTA and CDR2 FQGTGA.

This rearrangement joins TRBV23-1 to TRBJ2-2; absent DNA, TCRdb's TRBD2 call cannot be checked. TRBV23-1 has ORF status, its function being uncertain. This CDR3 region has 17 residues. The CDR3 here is CASSQPERQGETGELFF.

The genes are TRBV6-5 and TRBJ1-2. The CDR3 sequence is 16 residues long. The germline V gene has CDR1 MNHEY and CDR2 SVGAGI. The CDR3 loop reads CASSYGSLLGNYGYTF.

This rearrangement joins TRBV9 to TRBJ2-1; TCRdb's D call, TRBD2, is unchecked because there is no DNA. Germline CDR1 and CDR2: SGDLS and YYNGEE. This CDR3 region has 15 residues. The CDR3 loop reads CASAETSVSYNEQFF.

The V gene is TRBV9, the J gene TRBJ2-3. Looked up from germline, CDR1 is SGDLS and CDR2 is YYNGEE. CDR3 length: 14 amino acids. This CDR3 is CASSVAGGSDTQYF.

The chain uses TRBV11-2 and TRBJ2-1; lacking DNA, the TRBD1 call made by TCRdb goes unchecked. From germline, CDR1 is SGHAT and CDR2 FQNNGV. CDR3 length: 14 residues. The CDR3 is CASSPGSPINEQFF.

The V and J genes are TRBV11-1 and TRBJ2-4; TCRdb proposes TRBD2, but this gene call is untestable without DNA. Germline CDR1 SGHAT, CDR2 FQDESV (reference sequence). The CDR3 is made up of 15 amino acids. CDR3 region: CASSSRTSEKNIQYF.

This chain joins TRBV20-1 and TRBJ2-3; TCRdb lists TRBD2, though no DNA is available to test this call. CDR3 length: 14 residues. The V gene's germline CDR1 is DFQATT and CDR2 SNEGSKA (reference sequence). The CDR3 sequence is CSARDRGGTDTQYF.